This T cell receptor beta chain derives from a study of metastatic and nonmetastatic thyroid tumors. In the study overall: Malignant and benign thyroid patients had repertoires compared in peripheral blood and tumor or nodule tissue.

Germline CDR1 is SGHAT and CDR2 is FQNNGV. The CDR3 is made up of 16 amino acids. V was trimmed by 0 bases and J by 9 bases, leaving 21 bases between them. As to this clone: Its antigen is not identified.

Nobody among the patients had been given any treatment before thyroid surgery. The study, taken as a whole, reports: For both blood and tumor, malignant thyroid tumors reportedly showed significantly higher TCR beta diversity than benign nodules did.

Authors' data handling: What underpinned the distant-metastasis classifier for papillary thyroid cancer was the set of CDR3 differences across clinicopathological groups. TCRdb re-clonotyped the PCR reads via MiXCR. These V and J calls originate from TCRdb's pipeline instead of the authors' own analysis. The table lists approximately 39,000 clones, more than 20% of them singletons. This rearrangement joins TRBV11-2 to TRBJ2-7; either TRBD1 or TRBD2 may fit D (7 bases each). Sequenced material: blood. The receptor's source is a female donor with papillary thyroid cancer or a benign thyroid nodule (not recorded which). Some clones in this sample may be carry-over from other donors' samples. Here the CDR3 reads CASSLDQGEGRKGQYF. CDR3 DNA: TGTGCCAGCAGCTTAGATCAGGGGGAGGGCCGGAAGGGGCAGTACTTC.